The following is a T cell receptor (beta chain) sequence with its context. Its antigen is undetermined. Other DNA sequences from this sample encode an identical CDR3 as well. The sample originates from a study of OX40 agonist ivuxolimab in advanced cancers. Study summary: An anti-OX40 (CD134) antibody with agonistic activity, ivuxolimab, was administered to patients.

Study conclusions and caveats: Averaging showed that CD8+ T cells had more expanded clones than CD4+ did.

V was shortened by 0 bases and J by 0 bases, with 4 bases between the two germline ends. CDR1 is SGDLS, CDR2 YYNGEE, per germline. The CDR3 is 14 residues long. Using immunoSEQ multiplex PCR, the repertoire was profiled, and TCRdb retains in-frame clones only, with some absent. The repertoire holds approximately 80,000 clones, approximately 89% seen once, with less than 0.2% in the top ten. V usage is TRBV9 and J usage is TRBJ1-3; D call uncertain. Sequences were derived from CD4+ or CD8+ T cells sorted from blood, sampled in a trial of the OX40 agonist ivuxolimab. This receptor was obtained from an adult with an advanced solid tumor such as melanoma, head and neck, liver or kidney cancer. The CDR3: CASSVGSSGNTIYF. The CDR3 DNA is TGTGCCAGCAGCGTAGGCAGCTCTGGAAACACCATATATTTT.